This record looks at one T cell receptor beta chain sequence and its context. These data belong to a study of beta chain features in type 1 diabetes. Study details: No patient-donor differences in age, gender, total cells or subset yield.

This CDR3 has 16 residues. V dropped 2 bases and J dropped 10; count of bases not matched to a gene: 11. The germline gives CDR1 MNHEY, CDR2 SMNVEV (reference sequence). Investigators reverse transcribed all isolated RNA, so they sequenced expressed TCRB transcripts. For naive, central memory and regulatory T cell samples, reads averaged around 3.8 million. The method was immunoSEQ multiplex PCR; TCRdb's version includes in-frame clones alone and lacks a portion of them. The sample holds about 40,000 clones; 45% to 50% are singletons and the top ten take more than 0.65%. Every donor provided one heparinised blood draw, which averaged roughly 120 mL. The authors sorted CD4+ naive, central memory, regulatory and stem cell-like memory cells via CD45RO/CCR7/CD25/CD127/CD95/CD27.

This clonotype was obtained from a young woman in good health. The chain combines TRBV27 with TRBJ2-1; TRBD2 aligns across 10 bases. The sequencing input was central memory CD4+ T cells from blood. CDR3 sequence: CASSLARAGGPEEQFF. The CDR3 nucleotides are TGTGCCAGCAGTTTAGCTCGAGCGGGAGGGCCAGAAGAGCAGTTCTTC.